These 9 T cell receptor beta chains were all obtained from the same sample, sequenced in a study of blood T cell repertoires in COVID-19. The method was immunoSEQ multiplex PCR; TCRdb's version includes in-frame clones alone and lacks a portion of them. The sample consists of 98,000 or so clones, 91% of them appearing once. Sequenced material: peripheral blood. The receptors here all came from a human donor in a cohort sampled during active COVID-19.

This chain links TRBV2 with TRBJ1-6; 7 nucleotides line up with TRBD1. With 6 bases clipped from V and 4 bases from J, the junction kept 9 bases outside the gene matches. There are 16 residues in the CDR3. Germline lookup yields CDR1 SNHLY and CDR2 FYNNEI. CDR3 nucleotide sequence: TGTGCCAGCAGAAACGAACAGGGGCGGTATAATTCACCCCTCCACTTT. Amino acids: CASRNEQGRYNSPLHF.

This chain links TRBV11-2 with TRBJ2-1, with TRBD2 identical over 11 bases. CDR3 size: 15 residues. Germline CDR1 SGHAT, CDR2 FQNNGV. After removal of 1 base from V and 7 bases from J, the junction contained 3 bases not matched to a gene. Written as DNA, the CDR3 is TGTGCCAGCAGCTTAGTTAGCGGGGGGGCAAATGAGCAGTTCTTC. As protein: CASSLVSGGANEQFF.

With regard to this clone: The junction does not match germline at one end; this may be a read error. The CDR3 loop reads CSVEENQGPYVYTF. As DNA, the CDR3 is TGCAGCGTTGAAGAGAACCAGGGTCCCTATGTCTACACCTTC. The chain recombines TRBV29-1 with TRBJ1-2, with D tentatively TRBD1 (5 bases). CDR3 length: 14 residues. CDR1 and CDR2 from the germline V gene are SQVTM and ANQGSEA.

This clone has only one observation. The chain combines TRBV19 with TRBJ2-5, with TRBD1 matching over 7 bases. Germline V lookup: CDR1 LNHDA, CDR2 SQIVND (reference sequence). The CDR3 is made up of 16 amino acids. Trimming took 5 bases from V and 3 from J; bases not matched to a gene: 12. CDR3 nucleotides: TGTGCCAGTAGTGTAAGGGACAGAAATAGGAAAGAGACCCAGTACTTC. Translating gives CASSVRDRNRKETQYF.

This clone was observed a few times. The chain combines TRBV6-6 with TRBJ2-7; 8 bases are shared with TRBD1. There are 14 residues in the CDR3. With 7 bases clipped from V and 3 bases from J, the junction kept 8 bases outside the gene matches. Per the germline V gene, CDR1 is MNHNY and CDR2 is SVGAGI (reference sequence). The CDR3 loop reads CASIAGTGDYEQYF. The DNA of the CDR3 is TGTGCCAGCATTGCCGGGACAGGAGACTACGAGCAGTACTTC.

The chain is built from TRBV28 and TRBJ1-4, with D tentatively TRBD1 (5 bases). Germline CDR1 MDHEN, CDR2 SYDVKM. The ends were cut back, 2 bases at V and 7 bases at J, with 11 bases in the middle. This CDR3 spans 14 amino acids. Here the CDR3 DNA reads TGTGCCAGCAGTTTACAGGGTGGGGTTGAAAAACTGTTTTTT. This encodes CASSLQGGVEKLFF.

The chain carries TRBV10-3 and TRBJ1-2; maybe TRBD1 (6 bases). V was cut by 7 bases and J by 4 bases, with 10 bases left in between. Germline loops: CDR1 ENHRY, CDR2 SYGVKD. CDR3 size: 12 residues. CDR3 DNA sequence: TGTGCCATCAACCCGACAGGCTATGGCTACACCTTC. Translation: CAINPTGYGYTF.

The chain carries TRBV30 and TRBJ2-7; the D gene is possibly TRBD1 (6 bases). This CDR3 is built from 14 residues. Trimming took off 0 bases at V and 2 bases at J, with 11 bases between the two ends. Germline V gives CDR1 GTSNPN, CDR2 SVGIG (reference sequence). In DNA form, the CDR3 reads TGTGCCTGGAGTGTACACAGGGAGCCCTACGAGCAGTACTTC. Protein: CAWSVHREPYEQYF.

J is TRBJ2-6 and V is TRBV11-2, with D perhaps matching TRBD1 (6 bases). CDR1 and CDR2 (germline): SGHAT, FQNNGV. V lost 4 bases and J 3 bases, leaving 13 bases between the germline ends. CDR3 size: 16 residues. CDR3 region: CASSSQGSRGANVLTF. The DNA for the CDR3 is TGTGCCAGCAGCTCACAGGGTTCGCGTGGGGCCAACGTCCTGACTTTC.